The 30 T cell receptor beta chains listed next were all sequenced from one sample in a study of response to subunit inactivated influenza vaccine. Via MiXCR, TCRdb re-called the RT-PCR reads, giving one row per CDR3 protein. This sample yields hundreds of thousands of distinct CDR3 sequences, of which approximately 14% are seen a single time; roughly 6.4% belongs to the top ten. The sequences come from PBMCs from blood, collected around 15 days before vaccination. The receptors come from a man aged 50 to 59 who received an inactivated influenza vaccine.

This chain links TRBV5-1 with TRBJ1-6; D call uncertain. This CDR3 is 14 amino acids long. Trimming removed 0 bases at V and 6 bases at J, with 7 bases between. Germline CDR1 is SGHRS and CDR2 is YFSETQ. In DNA, the CDR3 is TGCGCCAGCAGCTTGGAACGGCTTAATTCACCCCTCCACTTT. As protein: CASSLERLNSPLHF.

This clonotype was seen repeatedly, ten times or more. The chain has TRBV3-1 and TRBJ1-1; 7 nucleotides match TRBD1. V trimming: 3 bases; J trimming: 3 bases; junction bases outside the gene matches: 4. The CDR3 sequence is 14 residues long. Germline-derived CDR1 and CDR2 are LGHDT and YNNKEL (reference sequence). CDR3 protein: CASSHGQVDTEAFF. For the CDR3, the DNA is TGTGCCAGCAGCCACGGACAGGTGGACACTGAAGCTTTCTTT.

V usage is TRBV12-3 or TRBV12-4 and J usage is TRBJ1-6; the D gene is possibly TRBD1 (5 bases). The CDR3 spans 14 residues. V lost 3 bases and J lost 9, with 12 bases in between. CDR3 bases: TGTGCCAGCAGTTTCTCAGGGACTACTTCACCCCTCCACTTT. Protein: CASSFSGTTSPLHF.

This clonotype was observed many times. This chain joins TRBV29-1 and TRBJ2-1, with D possibly being TRBD1 (6 bases). V lost 6 bases, J lost 0 bases, and 15 bases lay in between. Germline CDR1 is SQVTM and CDR2 is ANQGSEA. The CDR3 contains 15 residues. The CDR3 spells CSVSRGALSYNEQFF. The CDR3 coding sequence is TGCAGCGTGTCCAGGGGTGCCCTCTCCTACAATGAGCAGTTCTTC.

This clonotype appeared many times. The chain employs TRBV12-3 or TRBV12-4 and TRBJ1-2; D is unclear. The CDR3 runs to 12 residues. V lost 6 bases, J lost 5 bases, and 10 bases lay in between. For the CDR3, the DNA is TGTGCCAGCAGCAAAGACGGATATGGCTACACCTTC. As protein: CASSKDGYGYTF.

The V gene is TRBV10-3, the J gene TRBJ1-2, with D tentatively TRBD1 (5 bases). V lost 2 bases and J lost 6, with 10 bases in between. This CDR3 region has 13 residues. CDR1 is ENHRY, CDR2 SYGVKD, per germline. CDR3 sequence reads: CAISETGVDGYTF. The CDR3 coding sequence is TGTGCCATCAGTGAGACGGGGGTTGATGGCTACACCTTC.

This clonotype was counted a few times. The V call is TRBV12-3 or TRBV12-4, the J call TRBJ2-7, with no clear D. With 1 base removed from V and 6 bases from J, the gap between germline ends came to 10 bases. CDR3 length: 13 residues. The CDR3 region is CASSLGPGREQYF. CDR3 nucleotides: TGTGCCAGCAGTTTAGGCCCCGGGCGCGAGCAGTACTTC.

This sequence joins TRBV7-2 and TRBJ2-7; 7 bases fit TRBD1. The CDR3 spans 16 residues. Trimming removed 4 bases from V and 0 bases from J; junction bases left unmatched: 9. The germline gives CDR1 SGHTA, CDR2 FQGNSA. Here the CDR3 DNA reads TGTGCCAGCAGCTCCTGGACAGGACCCAGCTCCTACGAGCAGTACTTC. Translation: CASSSWTGPSSYEQYF.

This CDR3 reads CASSSQGVAAYEQYF. The DNA of the CDR3 is TGCGCCAGCAGCTCACAGGGCGTGGCGGCCTACGAGCAGTACTTC. The chain links TRBV5-1 to TRBJ2-7; D possibly corresponds to TRBD1 (6 bases). With 3 bases removed from V and 2 bases from J, the gap between germline ends came to 15 bases. The CDR3 sequence is 15 residues long. In germline, CDR1 is SGHRS, CDR2 YFSETQ.

In its sample, this clonotype was seen a few times. V gene TRBV20-1 combines with J gene TRBJ2-7, with D uncertain. V lost 0 bases and J lost 2, with 11 bases in between. This CDR3 is built from 14 residues. Germline lookup yields CDR1 DFQATT and CDR2 SNEGSKA (reference sequence). The CDR3 coding sequence is TGCAGTGCTAGAGATGTAGACTTTCCCTACGAGCAGTACTTC. Translating gives CSARDVDFPYEQYF.

This clonotype was detected only a few times. The chain carries TRBV28 and TRBJ2-3; D not certain. The CDR3 totals 15 residues. Germline CDR1 reads MDHEN; CDR2 reads SYDVKM. The V gene lost 6 bases and the J gene lost 2 bases, with 15 bases spanning the gap. CDR3 nucleotide sequence: TGTGCCAGCAGCCGCCTCGCGGCAGACACAGATACGCAGTATTTT. It translates to CASSRLAADTDTQYF.

The rearrangement joins TRBV6-2 or TRBV6-3 to TRBJ1-1, with no clear D. Germline values: CDR1 MNHEY, CDR2 SVGEGT. The CDR3 is 19 amino acids. Between the trimmed V and J ends, which lost 2 bases and 0 bases, there was a span of 22 bases. CDR3 loop: CASSYPLAVASFLNTEAFF. Here the CDR3 DNA reads TGTGCCAGCAGTTACCCCCTGGCGGTCGCCAGTTTCTTGAACACTGAAGCTTTCTTT.

In its sample, this clonotype was seen a few times. The rearrangement uses TRBV12-3 or TRBV12-4 and TRBJ2-7; no clear D. The CDR3 is 11 residues long. V shed 8 bases and J shed 5 bases, with 10 bases lying between them. The CDR3 sequence: CASRLHHEQYF. CDR3 bases: TGTGCCAGCCGTCTTCACCACGAGCAGTACTTC.

This clonotype was seen a few times. The chain combines TRBV12-3 or TRBV12-4 with TRBJ2-7, with TRBD2 matching over 7 bases. Losses at the gene ends were 5 bases for V and 4 bases for J; bases not matched to a gene: 2. CDR3 length: 12 residues. CDR3 in amino acids: CASSTGLYEQYF. The CDR3 coding sequence is TGTGCCAGCAGTACGGGACTATACGAGCAGTACTTC.

The chain joins TRBV20-1 to TRBJ2-1, with a possible D match to TRBD2 (6 bases). Trimming stripped 4 bases from V and 6 bases from J, with 13 bases between. CDR1 and CDR2 from the germline V gene are DFQATT and SNEGSKA (reference sequence). The CDR3 has 13 amino acids. CDR3 nucleotide sequence: TGCAGTGCTATTGGCGGGAATCTCAATGAGCAGTTCTTC. Amino acids: CSAIGGNLNEQFF.

The sample holds many counts of this clonotype. The V and J genes are TRBV20-1 and TRBJ1-6; 9 nucleotides agree with TRBD1. With V trimmed by 6 bases and J by 7 bases, 10 bases remained unmatched. Germline CDR1 and CDR2: DFQATT and SNEGSKA (reference sequence). The CDR3 runs 15 residues. CDR3 nucleotide sequence: TGCAGTGCGGAAAAACAGGGGGCGAGGAATTCACCCCTCCACTTT. This codes for CSAEKQGARNSPLHF.

The sample holds many counts of this clonotype. The chain uses TRBV27 and TRBJ1-1; D perhaps matches TRBD1 (5 bases). This CDR3 is built from 14 residues. CDR1 and CDR2 (germline): MNHEY, SMNVEV (reference sequence). V lost 5 bases, J lost 1 base, and 11 bases lay in between. CDR3 amino acids: CASSIRAENTEAFF. In nucleotides, the CDR3 is TGTGCCAGCAGTATCAGGGCAGAGAACACTGAAGCTTTCTTT.

This clonotype was detected a few times. V usage is TRBV12-3 or TRBV12-4 and J usage is TRBJ1-2, with D unclear. Trimming took 0 bases from V and 1 from J, leaving 9 bases between them. This CDR3 has 15 residues. The DNA of the CDR3 is TGTGCCAGCAGTTTAGCATGGCCGGGTAACTATGGCTACACCTTC. It yields the protein CASSLAWPGNYGYTF.

This sequence joins TRBV6-5 and TRBJ2-7; TRBD2 matches at 11 bases. Germline CDR1 and CDR2: MNHEY and SVGAGI. This CDR3 has 15 amino acids. V was clipped by 8 bases and J by 6 bases; unmatched bases: 12. The CDR3 loop reads CASRSLAGGPVEQYF. CDR3 coding DNA: TGTGCCAGCCGTTCCTTAGCGGGAGGGCCGGTCGAGCAGTACTTC.

The chain combines TRBV29-1 with TRBJ2-3; TRBD2 matches 9 bases. V trimming: 4 bases; J trimming: 2 bases; junction bases outside the gene matches: 4. The CDR3 contains 14 residues. Germline V gives CDR1 SQVTM, CDR2 ANQGSEA. CDR3 sequence (DNA): TGCAGCGTTGGGGTAGCGGGGGTCACAGATACGCAGTATTTT. Amino acids: CSVGVAGVTDTQYF.

This clonotype was seen repeatedly, ten times or more. This sequence joins TRBV18 and TRBJ2-5; D unresolved. The CDR3 covers 13 residues. V shed 0 bases and J shed 3 bases, with 5 bases lying between them. The germline gives CDR1 KGHSH, CDR2 LQKENI. CDR3 region: CASSPPLKETQYF. The CDR3 DNA sequence: TGTGCCAGCTCACCACCTCTTAAAGAGACCCAGTACTTC.

This clonotype has just a few counts. CDR3 nucleotides: TGTGCCAGCAGTGTCGTTGGGGAAAAACTGTTTTTT. This codes for CASSVVGEKLFF. This sequence joins TRBV12-3 or TRBV12-4 and TRBJ1-4; D is ambiguous. The CDR3 is made up of 12 amino acids. V lost 5 bases and J 8 bases, leaving 9 bases between the germline ends.

This clonotype was counted between two and nine times. The chain uses TRBV11-2 and TRBJ2-2, with 12 positions matching TRBD2. The trim removed 2 bases at V and 8 bases at J, leaving 6 bases unmatched. The CDR3 sequence is 16 residues long. Germline CDR1 SGHAT, CDR2 FQNNGV. The CDR3 DNA reads TGTGCCAGCAGCTTAACGACTAGCGGGGGCAGGGGGGAGCTGTTTTTT. Translation: CASSLTTSGGRGELFF.

The J gene is TRBJ1-3, the V gene TRBV4-2; D ambiguous. Deletions cut 1 base from V and 6 bases from J, with 10 bases between. The CDR3 consists of 14 residues. In germline, CDR1 is LGHNA, CDR2 YNFKEQ. Here the CDR3 DNA reads TGTGCCAGCAGCCAAGTGGTGTTTGCAAACACCATATATTTT. Amino acid sequence: CASSQVVFANTIYF.

This clonotype occurred many times. V gene TRBV9 combines with J gene TRBJ2-5; D tentatively fits TRBD1 or TRBD2 (6 bases each). Germline-derived CDR1 and CDR2 are SGDLS and YYNGEE. V shed 4 bases and J shed 3 bases, with 13 bases lying between them. The CDR3 has 14 residues. CDR3 nucleotides: TGTGCCAGCAGCCCTACAGGGAGGAAAGAGACCCAGTACTTC. Translating gives CASSPTGRKETQYF. Full variable domain (outside the CDR3, taken from reference TRBV9 and TRBJ2-5): DSGVTQTPKHLITATGQRVTLRCSPRSGDLSVYWYQQSLDQGLQFLIQYYNGEERAKGNILERFSAQQFPDLHSELNLSSLELGDSALYFCASSPTGRKETQYFGPGTRLLVL.

This clonotype was counted ten times or more. CDR3 amino acids: CASSPTSGATDTQYF. The CDR3 bases are TGTGCCAGCAGCCCGACTAGCGGGGCGACAGATACGCAGTATTTT. This sequence joins TRBV4-2 and TRBJ2-3; 11 bases are shared with TRBD2. The V gene's germline CDR1 is LGHNA and CDR2 YNFKEQ. This CDR3 comprises 15 residues. V was pared by 4 bases and J by 3 bases, with 3 bases of the junction left unmatched.

This clonotype was seen ten or more times. The chain links TRBV29-1 to TRBJ2-1; the D gene is possibly TRBD2 (5 bases). The CDR3 runs 14 residues. V shed 3 bases and J shed 4 bases, with 13 bases lying between them. The germline CDR1 and CDR2 sequences are SQVTM and ANQGSEA. This chain's CDR3 is CSVDGGGGYNEQFF. CDR3 DNA: TGCAGCGTTGACGGCGGCGGCGGGTACAATGAGCAGTTCTTC.

The V and J genes are TRBV6-5 and TRBJ2-5; 8 nucleotides agree with TRBD2. Germline values: CDR1 MNHEY, CDR2 SVGAGI. The CDR3 sequence is 13 residues long. J lost 4 bases, V lost 6 bases, and 4 bases had no gene match. Written as DNA, the CDR3 is TGTGCCAGCAGCTACCTAGCGGGAGAGACCCAGTACTTC. Its translation is CASSYLAGETQYF.

This clonotype was observed a few times. J is TRBJ2-7 and V is TRBV5-1; 9 bases line up with TRBD2. Germline V gene sequence: CDR1 SGHRS, CDR2 YFSETQ. V shed 4 bases and J 4 bases; nucleotides not matched to a gene: 6. The CDR3 is 14 amino acids. CDR3 sequence (DNA): TGCGCCAGCAGCACTAGCGGGTTCTCGTACGAGCAGTACTTC. Protein product: CASSTSGFSYEQYF.

V gene TRBV29-1 combines with J gene TRBJ2-7; no firm D call. V was cut by 4 bases and J by 0 bases, with 7 bases left in between. CDR1 and CDR2 from the germline V gene are SQVTM and ANQGSEA. The CDR3 extends over 12 amino acids. For the CDR3, the DNA is TGCAGCGTTGGGAAGTCCTCCTACGAGCAGTACTTC. Translated, it gives CSVGKSSYEQYF.